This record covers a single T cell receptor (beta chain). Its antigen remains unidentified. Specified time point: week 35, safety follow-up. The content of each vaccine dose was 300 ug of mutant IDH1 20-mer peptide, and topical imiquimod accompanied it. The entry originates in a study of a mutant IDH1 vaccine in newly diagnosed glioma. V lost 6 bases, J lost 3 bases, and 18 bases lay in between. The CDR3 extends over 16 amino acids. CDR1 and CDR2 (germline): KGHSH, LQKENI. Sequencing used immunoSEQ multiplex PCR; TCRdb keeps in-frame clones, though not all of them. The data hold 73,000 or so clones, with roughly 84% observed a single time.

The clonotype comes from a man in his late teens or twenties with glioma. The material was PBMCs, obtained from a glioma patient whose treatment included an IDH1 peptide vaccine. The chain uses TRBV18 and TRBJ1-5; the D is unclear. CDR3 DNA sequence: TGTGCCAGCTCCTCCTCGGACGGCGGGCCCAATCAGCCCCAGCATTTT. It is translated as CASSSSDGGPNQPQHF.